This T cell receptor (beta chain) is drawn from a study of blood T cells in healthy people across ages. Study-level background: When template switching was applied, about one barcoded beta molecule was captured per two T cells.

The length of the CDR3 is 14 residues. Per the germline V gene, CDR1 is DFQATT and CDR2 is SNEGSKA (reference sequence). V lost 6 bases to trimming and J lost 4 bases; unmatched junction nucleotides: 5. This clonotype has at least ten counts. The antigen is not known. Sample-barcoded 5' priming and a J-beta primer mix drove a second PCR of roughly 6 to 12 cycles. Every individual sample yielded 3 million or more paired-end reads (each containing CDR3). Using its own MiXCR run on the 5' RACE reads, TCRdb lists one record per CDR3 protein. The sample lists fewer than 1.5 million distinct CDR3 sequences, approximately 38% occurring once. Whole-study findings and limits: Higher naive T cell percentage went strongly together with higher TCR beta diversity.

Donors gave roughly 10 milliliters of peripheral blood apiece. The rearrangement joins TRBV20-1 to TRBJ2-1, with 11 bases aligning to TRBD2. The sequence was obtained from a woman under 30 in good health. Sequencing was done on a sample of blood. CDR3 sequence (DNA): TGCAGTGCCGGGGGGACTAGCGGATACAATGAGCAGTTCTTC. Translation gives CSAGGTSGYNEQFF.